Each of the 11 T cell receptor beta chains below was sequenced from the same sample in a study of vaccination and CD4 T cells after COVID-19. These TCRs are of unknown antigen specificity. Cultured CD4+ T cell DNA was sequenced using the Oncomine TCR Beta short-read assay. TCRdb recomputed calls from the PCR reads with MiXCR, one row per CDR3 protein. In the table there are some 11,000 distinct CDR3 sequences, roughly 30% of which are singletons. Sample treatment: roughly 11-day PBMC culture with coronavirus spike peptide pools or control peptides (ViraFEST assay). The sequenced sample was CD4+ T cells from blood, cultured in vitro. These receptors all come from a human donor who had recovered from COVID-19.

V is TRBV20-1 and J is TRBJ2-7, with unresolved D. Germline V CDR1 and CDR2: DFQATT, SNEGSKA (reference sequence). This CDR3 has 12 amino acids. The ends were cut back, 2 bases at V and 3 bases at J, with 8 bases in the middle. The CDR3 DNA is TGCAGTGCTAGACGAGACGGCTACGAGCAGTACTTC. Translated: CSARRDGYEQYF.

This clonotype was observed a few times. CDR3 sequence (DNA): TGTGCCAGCTCACCACCGGGAGAGACCCAGTACTTC. Encoded protein: CASSPPGETQYF. The V call is TRBV18, the J call TRBJ2-5, with D unresolved. The V end lost 0 bases, the J end lost 4 bases, and 3 bases lay between the germline ends. The CDR3 is 12 amino acids. Germline-derived CDR1 and CDR2 are KGHSH and LQKENI.

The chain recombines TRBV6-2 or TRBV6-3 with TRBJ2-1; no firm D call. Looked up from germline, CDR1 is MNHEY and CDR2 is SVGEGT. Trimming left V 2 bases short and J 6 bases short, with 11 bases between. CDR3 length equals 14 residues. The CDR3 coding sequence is TGTGCCAGCAGTTACAGGGTCGTCGGCAATGAGCAGTTCTTC. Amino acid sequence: CASSYRVVGNEQFF.

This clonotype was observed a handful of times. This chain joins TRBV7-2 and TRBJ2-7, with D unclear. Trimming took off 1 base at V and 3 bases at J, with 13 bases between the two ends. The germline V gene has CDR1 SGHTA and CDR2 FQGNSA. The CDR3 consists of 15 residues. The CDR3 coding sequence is TGTGCCAGCAGCTTAGACCGTTCAGGCTACTACGAGCAGTACTTC. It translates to CASSLDRSGYYEQYF.

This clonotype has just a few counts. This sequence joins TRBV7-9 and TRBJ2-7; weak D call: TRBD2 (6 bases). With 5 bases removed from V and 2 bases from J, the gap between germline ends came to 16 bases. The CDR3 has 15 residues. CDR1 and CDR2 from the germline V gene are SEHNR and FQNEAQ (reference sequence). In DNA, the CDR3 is TGTGCCAGCAGCAGGGCCCCGGGGGAAGCCTACGAGCAGTACTTC. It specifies CASSRAPGEAYEQYF.

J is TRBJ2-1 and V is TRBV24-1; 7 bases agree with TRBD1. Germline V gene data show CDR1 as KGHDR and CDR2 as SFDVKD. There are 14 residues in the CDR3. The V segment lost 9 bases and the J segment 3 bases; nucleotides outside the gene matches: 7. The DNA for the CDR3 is TGTGCCACCGCCGGGGCAGGGGGCTACAATGAGCAGTTCTTC. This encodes CATAGAGGYNEQFF.

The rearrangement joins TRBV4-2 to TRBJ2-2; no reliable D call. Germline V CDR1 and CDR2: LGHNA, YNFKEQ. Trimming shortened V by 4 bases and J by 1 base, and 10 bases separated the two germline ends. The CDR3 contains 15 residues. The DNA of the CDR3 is TGTGCCAGCAGCCGTTCGACGGGGAACACCGGGGAGCTGTTTTTT. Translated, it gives CASSRSTGNTGELFF.

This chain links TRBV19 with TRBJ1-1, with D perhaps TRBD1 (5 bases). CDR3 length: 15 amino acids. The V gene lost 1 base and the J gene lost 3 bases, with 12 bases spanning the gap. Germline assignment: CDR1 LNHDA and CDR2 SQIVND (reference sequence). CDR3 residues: CASSIAGIRDTEAFF. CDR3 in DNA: TGTGCCAGTAGTATAGCAGGGATCCGTGACACTGAAGCTTTCTTT. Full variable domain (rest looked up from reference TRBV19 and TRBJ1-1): DGGITQSPKYLFRKEGQNVTLSCEQNLNHDAMYWYRQDPGQGLRLIYYSQIVNDFQKGDIAEGYSVSREKKESFPLTVTSAQKNPTAFYLCASSIAGIRDTEAFFGQGTRLTVV.

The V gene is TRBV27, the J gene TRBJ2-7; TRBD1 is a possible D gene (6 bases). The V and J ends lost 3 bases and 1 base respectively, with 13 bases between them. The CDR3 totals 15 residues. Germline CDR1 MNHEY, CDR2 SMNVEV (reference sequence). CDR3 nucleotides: TGTGCCAGCAGTTTTAATGGGGGCTTTTCCTACGAGCAGTACTTC. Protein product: CASSFNGGFSYEQYF.

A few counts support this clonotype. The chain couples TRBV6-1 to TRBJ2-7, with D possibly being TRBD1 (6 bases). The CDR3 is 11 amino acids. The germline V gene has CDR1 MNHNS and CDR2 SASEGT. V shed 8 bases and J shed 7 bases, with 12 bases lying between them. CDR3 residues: CASQGSGEQYF. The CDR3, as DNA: TGTGCCAGCCAGGGGTCGGGTGAGCAGTACTTC.

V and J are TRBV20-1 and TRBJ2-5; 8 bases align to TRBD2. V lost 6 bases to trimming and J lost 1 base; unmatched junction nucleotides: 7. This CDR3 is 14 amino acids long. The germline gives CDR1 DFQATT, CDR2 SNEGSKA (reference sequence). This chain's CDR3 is CSALRAGGQETQYF. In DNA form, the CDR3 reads TGCAGTGCCTTAAGGGCGGGGGGCCAAGAGACCCAGTACTTC.